The present T cell receptor (beta chain) was sequenced within a study of blood T cells in healthy people across ages. PCR was performed a second time for about 6 to 12 cycles using a sample-barcoded 5' primer and a J-beta primer mix. Unique molecular identifiers of 12 random nucleotides labeled each cDNA. Each CDR3 protein is one row after TCRdb ran MiXCR on the 5' RACE reads. The repertoire has 540,000 or so distinct CDR3 sequences, 27% of them found once; the top ten carry approximately 17%. To note about this clonotype: Its target is unknown.

Overall study findings and caveats: Changes in expanded clonotypes were possibly confounded, as the CMV status of donors was unknown.

CDR1 is SGHNT and CDR2 is YENEEA in the germline V gene. This CDR3 region has 14 residues. The ends were cut back, 0 bases at V and 14 bases at J, with 14 bases in the middle. Sample: blood. This sequence joins TRBV11-3 and TRBJ1-6; perhaps TRBD1 as D (6 bases). The source of this sequence is a woman aged 70 to 79 in good health. The CDR3 region is CASSLEGASSALHF. The CDR3 nucleotides are TGTGCCAGCAGCTTAGAGGGGGCCTCTTCCGCCCTCCACTTT. Full variable domain (rest looked up from reference TRBV11-3 and TRBJ1-6): EAGVVQSPRYKIIEKKQPVAFWCNPISGHNTLYWYLQNLGQGPELLIRYENEEAVDDSQLPKDRFSAERLKGVDSTLKIQPAELGDSAVYLCASSLEGASSALHFGNGTRLTVT.